The 18 T cell receptor beta chains reported below all come from one sample, sequenced in a study of PD-L1 blockade in urothelial cancer. TCRdb keeps only in-frame clones here, not all; method: immunoSEQ multiplex PCR. The profile shows 40,000 or so clones, roughly 77% of them singletons. Sequenced material: PBMCs, taken around atezolizumab (anti-PD-L1) treatment. These receptors came from a man between 65 and 85 years old with urothelial cancer.

CDR3 bases: TGTGCCAGCAGCGTAGAACAGACGAACACTGAAGCTTTCTTT. Translated, it gives CASSVEQTNTEAFF. V and J are TRBV9 and TRBJ1-1; D remains ambiguous. The CDR3 is made up of 14 amino acids. Between the trimmed V and J ends, which lost 0 bases and 1 base, there was a span of 7 bases. From germline, CDR1 is SGDLS and CDR2 YYNGEE.

The chain has TRBV7-3 and TRBJ2-3; D is undetermined. Trimming shortened V by 4 bases and J by 1 base, and 9 bases separated the two germline ends. Per the germline V gene, CDR1 is SGHTA and CDR2 is FQGTGA. This CDR3 region has 14 residues. This chain's CDR3 is CASSSLEGTDTQYF. The CDR3 nucleotides are TGTGCCAGCAGCTCCCTAGAGGGCACAGATACGCAGTATTTT. Drawing the rest from reference TRBV7-3 and TRBJ2-3, the complete variable domain is GAGVSQTPSNKVTEKGKYVELRCDPISGHTALYWYRQSLGQGPEFLIYFQGTGAADDSGLPNDRFFAVRPEGSVSTLKIQRTERGDSAVYLCASSSLEGTDTQYFGPGTRLTVL.

The chain recombines TRBV5-1 with TRBJ2-1, with 9 nucleotides matching TRBD1. CDR1 is SGHRS and CDR2 is YFSETQ in the germline V gene. This CDR3 is built from 14 residues. J gave up 8 bases and V 4 bases, and 7 bases lay outside the gene matches. DNA of the CDR3: TGCGCCAGCAGCCGAGACAGGGGGGAAGATGAGCAGTTCTTC. Residues: CASSRDRGEDEQFF.

This chain links TRBV9 with TRBJ2-5, with a weak D call TRBD2 (6 bases). Trimming pared 1 base from V and 2 bases from J, leaving 15 bases between. There are 16 residues in the CDR3. Germline V gives CDR1 SGDLS, CDR2 YYNGEE. CDR3 nucleotide sequence: TGTGCCAGCAGCGTACGCGGGATGATTACACAAGAGACCCAGTACTTC. Protein product: CASSVRGMITQETQYF.

This chain joins TRBV7-9 and TRBJ2-1; 8 bases fit TRBD2. V shed 5 bases, J shed 6 bases, and the junction held 12 bases outside the gene matches. In germline, CDR1 is SEHNR, CDR2 FQNEAQ (reference sequence). The CDR3 consists of 16 residues. The CDR3, as DNA: TGTGCCAGCAGCACCGGGGGGGCCGTTGGTCTCAATGAGCAGTTCTTC. This sequence encodes CASSTGGAVGLNEQFF. The full variable domain, in which reference TRBV7-9 and TRBJ2-1 provide the parts outside the CDR3, is DTGVSQNPRHKITKRGQNVTFRCDPISEHNRLYWYRQTLGQGPEFLTYFQNEAQLEKSRLLSDRFSAERPKGSFSTLEIQRTEQGDSAMYLCASSTGGAVGLNEQFFGPGTRLTVL.

The rearrangement links TRBV29-1 to TRBJ2-7; possible D gene TRBD1, 5 bases. The CDR3 covers 12 residues. Germline assignment: CDR1 SQVTM and CDR2 ANQGSEA. V was shortened by 4 bases and J by 2 bases, with 9 bases between the two germline ends. The DNA of the CDR3 is TGCAGCGTTGGCAGACAGACCTACGAGCAGTACTTC. It yields the protein CSVGRQTYEQYF.

This clone showed up just once. The chain is built from TRBV7-9 and TRBJ2-3; 14 bases line up with TRBD2. The trim removed 0 bases at V and 1 base at J, leaving 6 bases unmatched. In germline, CDR1 is SEHNR, CDR2 FQNEAQ (reference sequence). The CDR3 has 19 amino acids. The CDR3 nucleotides are TGTGCCAGCAGCTTAGCGGGACTAGCGGGAGAAGGAGGCACAGATACGCAGTATTTT. It yields the protein CASSLAGLAGEGGTDTQYF. Using reference TRBV7-9 and TRBJ2-3 for the parts outside the CDR3, the full variable domain is DTGVSQNPRHKITKRGQNVTFRCDPISEHNRLYWYRQTLGQGPEFLTYFQNEAQLEKSRLLSDRFSAERPKGSFSTLEIQRTEQGDSAMYLCASSLAGLAGEGGTDTQYFGPGTRLTVL.

The chain uses TRBV7-4 and TRBJ1-2, with D possibly TRBD1 on 5 matching bases. This CDR3 comprises 15 residues. CDR1 and CDR2 from the germline V gene are SGHVT and SQSDAQ. The V end was cut by 1 base, the J end by 8 bases, with 17 bases between. CDR3 bases: TGTGCCAGCAGCTTAGAGAGGGGAGGGAAGGGAGGCTACACCTTC. The encoded protein is CASSLERGGKGGYTF.

This clone has a single count. A read error may produce the germline difference seen at one junction end. This chain connects TRBV7-2 to TRBJ2-7; the D gene is possibly TRBD2 (5 bases). Per the germline V gene, CDR1 is SGHTA and CDR2 is FQGNSA. The CDR3 has 11 residues. The chain's CDR3 is CASTLSGNLYF. Here the CDR3 DNA reads TGTGCCAGCACCTTAAGCGGAAACCTCTACTTC.

This sequence joins TRBV19 and TRBJ2-7; D gene ambiguous. This CDR3 region has 15 residues. Between the trimmed V and J ends, which lost 4 bases and 0 bases, there was a span of 13 bases. CDR1 LNHDA and CDR2 SQIVND come from the germline V gene (reference sequence). The CDR3 is CASSTRLLGSYEQYF. CDR3 DNA: TGTGCCAGTAGTACACGACTTCTAGGCTCCTACGAGCAGTACTTC. Based on the CDR3 plus reference TRBV19 and TRBJ2-7, the full variable domain is DGGITQSPKYLFRKEGQNVTLSCEQNLNHDAMYWYRQDPGQGLRLIYYSQIVNDFQKGDIAEGYSVSREKKESFPLTVTSAQKNPTAFYLCASSTRLLGSYEQYFGPGTRLTVT.

This clone turned up a few times. The rearrangement joins TRBV5-5 to TRBJ2-5; D perhaps matches TRBD1 (6 bases). This CDR3 comprises 14 residues. V was shortened by 3 bases and J by 5 bases, with 14 bases between the two germline ends. Germline CDR1 SGHKS, CDR2 YYEKEE (reference sequence). The CDR3 DNA is TGTGCCAGCAGCTCCCCAGGGGTAGGGGAGACCCAGTACTTC. Residues: CASSSPGVGETQYF. The whole variable domain, filled in from reference TRBV5-5 and TRBJ2-5, reads DAGVTQSPTHLIKTRGQQVTLRCSPISGHKSVSWYQQVLGQGPQFIFQYYEKEERGRGNFPDRFSARQFPNYSSELNVNALLLGDSALYLCASSSPGVGETQYFGPGTRLLVL.

The rearrangement links TRBV19 to TRBJ2-5; D gene ambiguous. CDR3 length: 13 amino acids. Germline V gene lookup returns CDR1 LNHDA and CDR2 SQIVND (reference sequence). The V end was cut by 1 base, the J end by 9 bases, with 12 bases between. Here the CDR3 reads CASSIAHPRAQYF. The CDR3 DNA is TGTGCCAGTAGTATAGCCCACCCCCGGGCCCAGTACTTC.

V is TRBV9 and J is TRBJ1-3; no clear D. CDR3 length: 15 residues. The V end lost 0 bases, the J end lost 0 bases, and 7 bases lay between the germline ends. In germline, CDR1 is SGDLS, CDR2 YYNGEE. CDR3 sequence: CASSVDSTSGNTIYF. CDR3 DNA: TGTGCCAGCAGCGTAGACAGTACCTCTGGAAACACCATATATTTT. Together with reference TRBV9 and TRBJ1-3, the CDR3 gives the full variable domain: DSGVTQTPKHLITATGQRVTLRCSPRSGDLSVYWYQQSLDQGLQFLIQYYNGEERAKGNILERFSAQQFPDLHSELNLSSLELGDSALYFCASSVDSTSGNTIYFGEGSWLTVV.

The chain carries TRBV25-1 and TRBJ2-7; D is possibly TRBD1 (7 bases). Germline V gene sequence: CDR1 MGHDK, CDR2 SYGVNS. V was trimmed by 4 bases and J by 1 base, leaving 17 bases between them. CDR3 length: 16 amino acids. In DNA form, the CDR3 reads TGTGCCAGCAGTGGCGTTCGGACAGGAGGGTCCTACGAGCAGTACTTC. Translating it yields CASSGVRTGGSYEQYF.

The table lists this clone with a count of one. The chain couples TRBV30 to TRBJ2-5, with TRBD1 identical over 11 bases. This CDR3 spans 14 amino acids. Germline loops: CDR1 GTSNPN, CDR2 SVGIG (reference sequence). V gave up 2 bases and J gave up 7 bases; unmatched junction bases: 6. The chain's CDR3 is CAWSTGQGAGTQYF. The CDR3, as DNA: TGTGCCTGGAGTACCGGACAGGGGGCCGGGACCCAGTACTTC.

The genes are TRBV19 and TRBJ2-1; weak D call: TRBD1 (5 bases). The length of the CDR3 is 17 residues. Per germline, CDR1 LNHDA and CDR2 SQIVND (reference sequence). V shed 0 bases and J shed 1 base, with 13 bases lying between them. The CDR3 region is CASSIDLETVSYNEQFF. The CDR3 coding sequence is TGTGCCAGTAGTATAGATCTAGAGACAGTATCCTACAATGAGCAGTTCTTC. Variable domain in full (rest from reference TRBV19 and TRBJ2-1): DGGITQSPKYLFRKEGQNVTLSCEQNLNHDAMYWYRQDPGQGLRLIYYSQIVNDFQKGDIAEGYSVSREKKESFPLTVTSAQKNPTAFYLCASSIDLETVSYNEQFFGPGTRLTVL.

This chain links TRBV7-2 with TRBJ1-1; maybe TRBD1 (5 bases). Germline V gene sequence: CDR1 SGHTA, CDR2 FQGNSA. Deletions cut 4 bases from V and 4 bases from J, with 10 bases between. This CDR3 region has 13 residues. This chain's CDR3 is CASSSGVTTEAFF. CDR3 sequence (DNA): TGTGCCAGCAGCTCGGGGGTGACCACTGAAGCTTTCTTT.

This clone was counted between two and nine times. V usage is TRBV28 and J usage is TRBJ2-6; 8 positions match TRBD1. The V and J ends lost 4 bases and 2 bases, in that order; junction bases with no gene match: 7. CDR3 size: 17 residues. CDR1 and CDR2 (germline): MDHEN, SYDVKM. The CDR3 DNA follows: TGTGCCAGCAGTTCTTTTAGACAGGGGACTGGGGCCAACGTCCTGACTTTC. Protein: CASSSFRQGTGANVLTF.